This entry describes one T cell receptor beta chain. Its matching antigen is unknown. A read error may account for a junction end that differs from germline. CDR3 length: 15 residues. The germline CDR1 and CDR2 sequences are SGDLS and YYNGEE. The data were obtained in a study of T cells after yellow fever vaccination. Study-wide points: The CD4 compartment and the CD8 compartment contained a small share of clonotypes in common. A weaker secondary response peaked on day 5, the primary on day 15. Abundant clonotypes (contaminants from the bulk population) could be present in FACS-sorted repertoires.

TCRdb re-called the 5' RACE reads through MiXCR, storing one row per CDR3 protein. Of roughly 63,000 distinct CDR3 sequences in the sample, 6.5% to 9% were seen once. The sequences come from CD8+ T cells sorted from PBMCs, collected 15 days after the yellow fever booster vaccination. This clonotype originated in a young man who received the YFV17D yellow fever vaccine. The chain joins TRBV9 to TRBJ2-1, with 10 bases matching TRBD1. CDR3 nucleotide sequence: TGTGCCAGCAGCCCTTGGGACAGGGGTGGTGATGAGCACTTCTTC. Its protein product is CASSPWDRGGDEHFF.